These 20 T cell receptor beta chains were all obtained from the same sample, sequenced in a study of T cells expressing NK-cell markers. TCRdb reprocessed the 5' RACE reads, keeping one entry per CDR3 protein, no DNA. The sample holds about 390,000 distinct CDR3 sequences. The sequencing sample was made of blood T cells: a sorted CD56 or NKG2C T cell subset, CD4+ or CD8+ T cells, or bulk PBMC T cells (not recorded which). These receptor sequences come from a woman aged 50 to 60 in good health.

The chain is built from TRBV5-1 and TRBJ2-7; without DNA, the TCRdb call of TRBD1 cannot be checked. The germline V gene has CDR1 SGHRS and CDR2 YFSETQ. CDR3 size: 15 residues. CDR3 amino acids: CASSQRTGGSREQYF.

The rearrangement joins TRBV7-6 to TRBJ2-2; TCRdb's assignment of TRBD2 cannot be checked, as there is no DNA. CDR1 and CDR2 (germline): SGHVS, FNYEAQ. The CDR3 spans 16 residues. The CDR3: CASTLGGKTSTGELFF.

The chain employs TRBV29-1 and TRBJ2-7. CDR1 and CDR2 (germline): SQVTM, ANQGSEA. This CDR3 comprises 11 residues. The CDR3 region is CSVAVSHEQYF.

This chain's CDR3 is CASSEYGEGGPYNEQFF. This chain joins TRBV25-1 and TRBJ2-1. The CDR3 loop spans 17 amino acids. CDR1 is MGHDK, CDR2 SYGVNS, per germline.

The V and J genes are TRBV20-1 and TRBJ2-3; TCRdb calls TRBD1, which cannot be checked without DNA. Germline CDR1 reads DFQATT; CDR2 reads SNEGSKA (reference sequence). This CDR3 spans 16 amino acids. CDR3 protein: CSARDPRWGVTDTQYF.

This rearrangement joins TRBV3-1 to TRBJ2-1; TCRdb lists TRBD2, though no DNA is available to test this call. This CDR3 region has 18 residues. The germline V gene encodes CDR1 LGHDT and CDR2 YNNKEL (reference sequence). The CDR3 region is CASSQRERGLAGAIEQFF.

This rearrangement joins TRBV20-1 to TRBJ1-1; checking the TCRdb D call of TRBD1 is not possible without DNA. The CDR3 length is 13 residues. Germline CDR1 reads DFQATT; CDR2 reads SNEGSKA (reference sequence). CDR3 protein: CSAPPRVNTEAFF.

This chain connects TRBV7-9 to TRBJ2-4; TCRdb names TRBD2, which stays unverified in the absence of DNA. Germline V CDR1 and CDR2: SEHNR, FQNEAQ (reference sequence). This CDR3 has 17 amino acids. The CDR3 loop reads CASSSPPTAGAKNIQYF. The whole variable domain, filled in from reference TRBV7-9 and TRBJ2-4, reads DTGVSQNPRHKITKRGQNVTFRCDPISEHNRLYWYRQTLGQGPEFLTYFQNEAQLEKSRLLSDRFSAERPKGSFSTLEIQRTEQGDSAMYLCASSSPPTAGAKNIQYFGAGTRLSVL.

The CDR3 spells CAISPETGFYNEQFF. The rearrangement uses TRBV10-3 and TRBJ2-1; the D call from TCRdb, TRBD1, cannot be confirmed without DNA. There are 15 residues in the CDR3. CDR1 and CDR2 (germline): ENHRY, SYGVKD.

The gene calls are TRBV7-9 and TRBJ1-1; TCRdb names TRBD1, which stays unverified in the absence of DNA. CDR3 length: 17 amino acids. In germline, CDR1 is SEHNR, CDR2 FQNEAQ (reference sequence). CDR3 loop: CASSPPRTGNIHTEAFF. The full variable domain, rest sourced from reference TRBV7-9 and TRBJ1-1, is DTGVSQNPRHKITKRGQNVTFRCDPISEHNRLYWYRQTLGQGPEFLTYFQNEAQLEKSRLLSDRFSAERPKGSFSTLEIQRTEQGDSAMYLCASSPPRTGNIHTEAFFGQGTRLTVV.

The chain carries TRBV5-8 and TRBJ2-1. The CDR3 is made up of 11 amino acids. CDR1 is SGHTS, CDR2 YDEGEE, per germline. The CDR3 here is CASSFAGWQFF.

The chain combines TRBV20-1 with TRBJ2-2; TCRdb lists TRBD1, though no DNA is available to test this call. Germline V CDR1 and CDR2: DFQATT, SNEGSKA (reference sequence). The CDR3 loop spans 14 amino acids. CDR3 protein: CSASRAALGGELFF.

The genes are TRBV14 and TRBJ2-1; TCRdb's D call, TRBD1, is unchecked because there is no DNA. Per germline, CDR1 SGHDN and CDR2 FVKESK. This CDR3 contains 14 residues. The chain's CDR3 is CASSPLGNYNEQFF.

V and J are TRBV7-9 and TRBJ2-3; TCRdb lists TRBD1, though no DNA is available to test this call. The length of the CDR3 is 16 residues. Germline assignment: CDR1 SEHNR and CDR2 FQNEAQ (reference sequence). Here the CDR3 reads CASSLATVLRADTQYF.

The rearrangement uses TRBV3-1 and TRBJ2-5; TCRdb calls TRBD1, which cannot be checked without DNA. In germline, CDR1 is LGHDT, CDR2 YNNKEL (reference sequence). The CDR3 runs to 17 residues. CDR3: CASSQDFAVQGAKTQYF.

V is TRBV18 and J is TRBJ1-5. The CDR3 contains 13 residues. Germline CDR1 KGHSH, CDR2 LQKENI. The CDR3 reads CASSLKPDQPQHF.

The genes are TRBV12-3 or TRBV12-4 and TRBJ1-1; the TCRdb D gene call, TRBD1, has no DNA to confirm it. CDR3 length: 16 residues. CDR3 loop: CASSSRTGALNTEAFF.

CDR3 in amino acids: CASSQVPGQGYYGYTF. V usage is TRBV4-1 and J usage is TRBJ1-2; TCRdb's assignment of TRBD1 cannot be checked, as there is no DNA. Germline V lookup: CDR1 MGHRA, CDR2 YSYEKL. This CDR3 has 16 residues.

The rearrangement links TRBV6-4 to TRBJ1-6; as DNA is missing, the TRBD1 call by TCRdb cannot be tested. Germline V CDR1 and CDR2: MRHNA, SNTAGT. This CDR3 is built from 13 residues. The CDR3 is CASSQGVDSPLHF.

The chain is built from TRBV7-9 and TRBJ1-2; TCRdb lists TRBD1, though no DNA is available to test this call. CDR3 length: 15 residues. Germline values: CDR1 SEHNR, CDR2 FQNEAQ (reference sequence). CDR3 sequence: CASTLRDRGFDGYTF.